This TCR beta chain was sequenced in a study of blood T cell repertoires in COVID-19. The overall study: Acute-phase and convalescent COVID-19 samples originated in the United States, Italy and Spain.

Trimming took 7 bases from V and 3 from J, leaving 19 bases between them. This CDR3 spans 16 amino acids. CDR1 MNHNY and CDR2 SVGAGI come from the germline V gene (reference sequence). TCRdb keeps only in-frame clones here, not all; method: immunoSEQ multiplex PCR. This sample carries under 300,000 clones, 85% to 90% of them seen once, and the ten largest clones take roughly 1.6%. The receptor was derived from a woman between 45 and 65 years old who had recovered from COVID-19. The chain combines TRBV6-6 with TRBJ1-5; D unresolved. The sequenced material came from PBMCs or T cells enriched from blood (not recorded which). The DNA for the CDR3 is TGTGCCAGCATCAAAAACAGAGATCAGTCCAATCAGCCCCAGCATTTT. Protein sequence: CASIKNRDQSNQPQHF.